This T cell receptor beta chain was documented in a study of shared clonotypes between healthy human individuals. Selected positively for CCR7 and CD45RO-negative, naive CD8 cells excluded terminally differentiated effector memory CD45RA+ cells. The protocol was immunoSEQ multiplex PCR, while the TCRdb copy is restricted to in-frame clones and leaves out a portion. The table records about 2.1 million clones, 85% to 95% of them present only once. Remarks on this clone: The same CDR3 can be traced to other DNA sequences in this sample.

The CDR3 length is 13 residues. Looked up from germline, CDR1 is SGHDN and CDR2 is FVKESK. Trimming took 0 bases from V and 4 from J, leaving 6 bases between them. The chain joins TRBV14 to TRBJ1-1; no definite D call. Sequenced: naive CD8+ T cells from PBMCs. The TCR was taken from a man between 18 and 35 years old in good health. Some clones in this sample may be carry-over from other donors' samples. The CDR3 DNA reads as TGTGCCAGCAGCCAAGATTGGGGCACTGAAGCTTTCTTT. Protein sequence: CASSQDWGTEAFF.